Included here is one T cell receptor (beta chain) sequence, with context. TCRdb's copy holds only in-frame clones and misses some; the assay was immunoSEQ multiplex PCR. The sample carries roughly 100,000 clones, approximately 89% recorded once. This record belongs to a study of blood T cell repertoires in COVID-19. Study-wide context: PBMCs, B-cell-depleted T cells, or T cells were the source of the cDNA or gDNA that made up the material.

Per the germline V gene, CDR1 is SGDLS and CDR2 is YYNGEE. V shed 0 bases and J 7 bases; nucleotides not matched to a gene: 8. CDR3 length: 17 amino acids. The rearrangement joins TRBV9 to TRBJ2-1, with TRBD2 identical over 12 bases. The sequence was obtained from a woman older than 75 in a cohort sampled during active COVID-19. What was sequenced was peripheral blood. CDR3 sequence (DNA): TGTGCCAGCAGCGTAGTCTCGACTAGCGGGAGTTGGAATGAGCAGTTCTTC. It specifies CASSVVSTSGSWNEQFF.